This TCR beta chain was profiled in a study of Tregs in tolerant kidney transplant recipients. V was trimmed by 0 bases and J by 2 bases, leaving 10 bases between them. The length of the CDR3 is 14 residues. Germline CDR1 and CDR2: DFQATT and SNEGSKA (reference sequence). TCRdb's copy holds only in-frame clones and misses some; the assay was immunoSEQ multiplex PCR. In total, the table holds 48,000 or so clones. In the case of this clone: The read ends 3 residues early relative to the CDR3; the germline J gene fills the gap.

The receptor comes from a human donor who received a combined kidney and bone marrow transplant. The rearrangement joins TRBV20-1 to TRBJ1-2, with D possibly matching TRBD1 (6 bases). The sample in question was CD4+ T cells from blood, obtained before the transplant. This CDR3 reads CSAREGAVNYGYTF. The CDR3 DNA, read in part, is TGCAGTGCTAGAGAGGGGGCCGTCAACTATGGC.